This entry lists 29 T cell receptor beta chains sequenced from one sample in a study of cytomegalovirus exposure and HLA in healthy donors. The table came from immunoSEQ multiplex PCR; TCRdb's copy has only in-frame clones and leaves some out. The sample lists 100,000 or so clones; roughly 89% were seen once. Sequenced material: PBMCs. The receptors originated from a woman under 40 in good health and CMV-seronegative.

CDR3 bases: TGCGCCAGCAGTCGGGCTAGCGGTATCCAAGAGACCCAGTACTTC. The encoded protein is CASSRASGIQETQYF. The rearrangement uses TRBV4-1 and TRBJ2-5; 7 positions agree with TRBD2. The CDR3 contains 15 residues. Per the germline V gene, CDR1 is MGHRA and CDR2 is YSYEKL. The V segment lost 6 bases and the J segment 1 base; nucleotides outside the gene matches: 8.

The genes are TRBV21-1 and TRBJ1-1; the table assigns TRBD1, which was not confirmed against the DNA. TRBV21-1 is a documented pseudogene. CDR3 length equals 19 residues. The CDR3 sequence: CASSKGEAGTGGFGTEAFF. DNA for the CDR3: TGTGCCAGCAGCAAAGGGGAAGCCGGGACAGGGGGCTTCGGCACTGAAGCTTTCTTT.

Remarks on this clone: This sample includes further DNA sequences coding for the same CDR3. The V gene is TRBV5-1, the J gene TRBJ2-3; the match to TRBD1 covers 10 bases. The J segment lost 4 bases and the V segment lost 5 bases, leaving 4 bases of the junction unmatched. This CDR3 is 14 amino acids long. The V gene's germline CDR1 is SGHRS and CDR2 YFSETQ. The CDR3 bases are TGCGCCAGCAGGCCGGGACAGGGGTCAGATACGCAGTATTTT. It yields the protein CASRPGQGSDTQYF.

The chain is built from TRBV7-3 and TRBJ1-2; the match to TRBD1 covers 7 bases. Germline CDR1 reads SGHTA; CDR2 reads FQGTGA. CDR3 length equals 13 residues. The ends lost 6 bases at V and 4 bases at J; junction bases unmatched: 5. CDR3 coding DNA: TGTGCCAGCAGTGAAGGGGGCACCTATGGCTACACCTTC. It yields the protein CASSEGGTYGYTF.

The chain combines TRBV4-1 with TRBJ1-5; D may be TRBD1 (6 bases). The CDR3 totals 13 residues. Trimming stripped 0 bases from V and 9 bases from J, with 9 bases between. The germline CDR1 and CDR2 sequences are MGHRA and YSYEKL. The CDR3 loop reads CASSQDLDRPQHF. Written as DNA, the CDR3 is TGCGCCAGCAGCCAAGATCTGGACAGGCCCCAGCATTTT.

The table lists this clone with a count of one. This chain links TRBV5-4 with TRBJ2-7; D remains ambiguous. The CDR3 extends over 13 amino acids. From germline, CDR1 is SGHNT and CDR2 YYREEE (reference sequence). The V end was cut by 4 bases, the J end by 2 bases, with 10 bases between. The CDR3 protein is CASSGPSAYEQYF. The CDR3 DNA follows: TGTGCCAGCAGCGGGCCTTCGGCCTACGAGCAGTACTTC. Combining the CDR3 with reference TRBV5-4 and TRBJ2-7 gives the whole variable domain ETGVTQSPTHLIKTRGQQVTLRCSSQSGHNTVSWYQQALGQGPQFIFQYYREEENGRGNFPPRFSGLQFPNYSSELNVNALELDDSALYLCASSGPSAYEQYFGPGTRLTVT.

The gene calls are TRBV5-6 and TRBJ2-7; the match to TRBD2 covers 12 bases. The germline gives CDR1 SGHDT, CDR2 YYEEEE. V shed 0 bases and J 4 bases; nucleotides not matched to a gene: 5. The CDR3 totals 16 residues. CDR3 nucleotide sequence: TGTGCCAGCAGCTTGGTCCGGCTAGCGGGAGGGTACGAGCAGTACTTC. It yields the protein CASSLVRLAGGYEQYF.

V is TRBV4-2 and J is TRBJ2-7; maybe TRBD1 (6 bases). The CDR3 runs to 15 residues. Germline V CDR1 and CDR2: LGHNA, YNFKEQ. With 0 bases removed from V and 4 bases from J, the gap between germline ends came to 13 bases. The CDR3 sequence is CASSQDSGVGYEQYF. In DNA form, the CDR3 reads TGTGCCAGCAGCCAAGATTCAGGGGTAGGGTACGAGCAGTACTTC.

This chain joins TRBV2 and TRBJ1-4; TRBD1 matches 8 bases. The CDR3 sequence is 14 residues long. Germline CDR1 reads SNHLY; CDR2 reads FYNNEI. V lost 7 bases to trimming and J lost 7 bases; unmatched junction nucleotides: 8. The CDR3 DNA reads TGTGCCAGCACCCCCCGGACAGGGTTTGAAAAACTGTTTTTT. Its translation: CASTPRTGFEKLFF.

This chain links TRBV10-3 with TRBJ1-3; a possible D gene is TRBD1 (5 bases). Trimming removed 3 bases from V and 2 bases from J, with 8 bases in between. The CDR3 spans 14 residues. Germline CDR1 and CDR2: ENHRY and SYGVKD. This chain's CDR3 is CAISDPRAGNTIYF. CDR3 coding DNA: TGTGCCATCAGTGACCCCAGGGCTGGAAACACCATATATTTT.

The chain recombines TRBV2 with TRBJ1-1; 9 bases are a match to TRBD1. The V segment lost 9 bases and the J segment 3 bases; nucleotides outside the gene matches: 2. CDR1 is SNHLY and CDR2 is FYNNEI in the germline V gene. The CDR3 contains 12 residues. The CDR3 here is CASRQGDTEAFF. CDR3 in DNA: TGTGCCAGTAGACAGGGGGACACTGAAGCTTTCTTT.

The sample holds a few counts of this clone. The V call is TRBV9, the J call TRBJ1-3, with D uncertain. Germline CDR1 SGDLS, CDR2 YYNGEE. Trimming shortened V by 4 bases and J by 1 base, and 3 bases separated the two germline ends. The CDR3 has 12 residues. The CDR3 coding sequence is TGTGCCAGCAGCCCTTCTGGAAACACCATATATTTT. The encoded protein is CASSPSGNTIYF.

This clone is a singleton in its sample. J is TRBJ2-1 and V is TRBV28; TRBD2 matches at 9 bases. Germline assignment: CDR1 MDHEN and CDR2 SYDVKM. V was clipped by 2 bases and J by 10 bases; unmatched bases: 0. This CDR3 contains 12 residues. The CDR3 here is CASSLLAGEQFF. The CDR3 nucleotides are TGTGCCAGCAGTTTACTAGCGGGAGAGCAGTTCTTC. Supplemented by reference TRBV28 and TRBJ2-1, the full variable domain reads DVKVTQSSRYLVKRTGEKVFLECVQDMDHENMFWYRQDPGLGLRLIYFSYDVKMKEKGDIPEGYSVSREKKERFSLILESASTNQTSMYLCASSLLAGEQFFGPGTRLTVL.

In this sample, this clone turned up once. This rearrangement joins TRBV4-2 to TRBJ2-1; D is ambiguous. The length of the CDR3 is 15 residues. Per the germline V gene, CDR1 is LGHNA and CDR2 is YNFKEQ. V was trimmed by 1 base and J by 0 bases, leaving 7 bases between them. Here the CDR3 reads CASSQVAPSYNEQFF. In nucleotides, the CDR3 is TGTGCCAGCAGCCAAGTAGCACCCTCCTACAATGAGCAGTTCTTC.

V gene TRBV25-1 combines with J gene TRBJ2-1; no definite D call. CDR1 MGHDK and CDR2 SYGVNS come from the germline V gene. This CDR3 is 15 amino acids long. Trimming pared 0 bases from V and 7 bases from J, leaving 13 bases between. The CDR3 DNA sequence: TGTGCCAGCAGTGAATATTATAGTCTCAATAATGAGCAGTTCTTC. The encoded protein is CASSEYYSLNNEQFF.

The rearrangement links TRBV11-2 to TRBJ2-7; possible D gene TRBD2, 5 bases. Germline V gives CDR1 SGHAT, CDR2 FQNNGV. Trimming pared 5 bases from V and 2 bases from J, leaving 10 bases between. The CDR3 runs to 13 residues. CDR3 sequence: CASSRDFTYEQYF. CDR3 nucleotides: TGTGCCAGCAGCCGGGATTTTACCTACGAGCAGTACTTC.

The chain uses TRBV11-2 and TRBJ1-2; D might be TRBD1 (6 bases). Germline values: CDR1 SGHAT, CDR2 FQNNGV. CDR3 length: 16 amino acids. Deletions cut 0 bases from V and 2 bases from J, with 13 bases between. The chain's CDR3 is CASSLDPATGNYGYTF. CDR3 DNA sequence: TGTGCCAGCAGCTTAGATCCCGCAACAGGGAACTATGGCTACACCTTC.

The chain is built from TRBV6-5 and TRBJ2-7; 11 nucleotides agree with TRBD1. The CDR3 is 15 residues long. J gave up 10 bases and V 5 bases, and 13 bases lay outside the gene matches. CDR1 is MNHEY and CDR2 is SVGAGI in the germline V gene. The CDR3 spells CASSASRDRGMSQYF. The DNA for the CDR3 is TGTGCCAGCAGTGCGTCCCGGGACAGGGGGATGAGTCAGTACTTC.

CDR3 bases: TGTGCCAGCAGTGAGCGCCCGGGACAGGGAGGTTATGGCTACACCTTC. Translating gives CASSERPGQGGYGYTF. The rearrangement links TRBV6-4 to TRBJ1-2; 9 bases map to TRBD1. Per germline, CDR1 MRHNA and CDR2 SNTAGT. This CDR3 has 16 amino acids. V lost 3 bases to trimming and J lost 5 bases; unmatched junction nucleotides: 10.

The genes are TRBV28 and TRBJ1-5; 7 bases map to TRBD1. This CDR3 has 15 residues. Germline values: CDR1 MDHEN, CDR2 SYDVKM. Trimming took 6 bases from V and 5 from J; bases not matched to a gene: 10. CDR3 region: CASRGRDSSYQPQHF. CDR3 DNA sequence: TGTGCCAGCAGAGGAAGGGACAGCTCCTATCAGCCCCAGCATTTT.

This clone was seen just once. The rearrangement uses TRBV19 and TRBJ2-7; D is undetermined. Germline assignment: CDR1 LNHDA and CDR2 SQIVND (reference sequence). V shed 6 bases and J shed 7 bases, with 10 bases lying between them. The CDR3 loop spans 11 amino acids. The CDR3 region is CASRLAGEQYF. The CDR3 bases are TGTGCCAGTAGATTAGCCGGGGAGCAGTACTTC.

The chain recombines TRBV14 with TRBJ1-3, with D maybe TRBD1 (5 bases). This CDR3 has 16 amino acids. The V end was cut by 4 bases, the J end by 2 bases, with 15 bases between. Germline V gene data show CDR1 as SGHDN and CDR2 as FVKESK. The CDR3 loop reads CASSRKMGGTGNTIYF. Here the CDR3 DNA reads TGTGCCAGCAGCCGCAAAATGGGGGGGACTGGAAACACCATATATTTT.

J is TRBJ2-1 and V is TRBV27; TRBD1 agrees at 7 bases. Per the germline V gene, CDR1 is MNHEY and CDR2 is SMNVEV (reference sequence). The trim removed 5 bases at V and 6 bases at J, leaving 4 bases unmatched. The CDR3 is 13 amino acids. The CDR3, as DNA: TGTGCCAGCAGTGCCCGACAGGGCAATGAGCAGTTCTTC. Encoded protein: CASSARQGNEQFF.

This chain links TRBV28 with TRBJ2-7; the D is unclear. CDR1 is MDHEN and CDR2 is SYDVKM in the germline V gene. This CDR3 region has 11 residues. Trimming took 6 bases from V and 2 from J, leaving 5 bases between them. CDR3 in amino acids: CASSDTYEQYF. The CDR3 DNA reads TGTGCCAGCAGCGACACCTACGAGCAGTACTTC.

J is TRBJ2-5 and V is TRBV28, with D possibly TRBD1 on 6 matching bases. CDR1 is MDHEN and CDR2 is SYDVKM in the germline V gene. The CDR3 covers 14 residues. V lost 7 bases and J 1 base, leaving 13 bases between the germline ends. The CDR3 region has the DNA TGTGCCAGCAACGGGCACAGGGCCCAAGAGACCCAGTACTTC. It codes for CASNGHRAQETQYF.

The chain uses TRBV29-1 and TRBJ2-1, with D hard to call. The CDR3 is 11 residues long. With 5 bases removed from V and 8 bases from J, the gap between germline ends came to 10 bases. Germline CDR1 reads SQVTM; CDR2 reads ANQGSEA. The CDR3 here is CSVQMAYEQFF. CDR3 nucleotides: TGCAGCGTTCAGATGGCCTATGAGCAGTTCTTC.

This chain links TRBV2 with TRBJ1-6; D is unclear. CDR3 length: 14 amino acids. Deletions cut 7 bases from V and 5 bases from J, with 12 bases between. From germline, CDR1 is SNHLY and CDR2 FYNNEI. CDR3 coding DNA: TGTGCCAGCATGGAGACTCGTGATAATTCACCCCTCCACTTT. Residues: CASMETRDNSPLHF.

V is TRBV7-8 and J is TRBJ2-1, with 8 bases lining up with TRBD1. The CDR3 sequence is 17 residues long. J gave up 7 bases and V 0 bases, and 11 bases lay outside the gene matches. Germline V gene data show CDR1 as SGHVS and CDR2 as FQNEAQ. The CDR3: CASSLARFQGARNEQFF. The CDR3 nucleotides read TGTGCCAGCAGCTTAGCGAGGTTCCAGGGGGCTCGGAATGAGCAGTTCTTC.

The chain recombines TRBV18 with TRBJ2-5; D call uncertain. The CDR3 sequence is 13 residues long. The germline V gene has CDR1 KGHSH and CDR2 LQKENI. Deletions cut 8 bases from V and 3 bases from J, with 13 bases between. The CDR3 DNA reads TGTGCCAGCGCCGCAAAACTAAAAGAGACCCAGTACTTC. Amino acids: CASAAKLKETQYF.